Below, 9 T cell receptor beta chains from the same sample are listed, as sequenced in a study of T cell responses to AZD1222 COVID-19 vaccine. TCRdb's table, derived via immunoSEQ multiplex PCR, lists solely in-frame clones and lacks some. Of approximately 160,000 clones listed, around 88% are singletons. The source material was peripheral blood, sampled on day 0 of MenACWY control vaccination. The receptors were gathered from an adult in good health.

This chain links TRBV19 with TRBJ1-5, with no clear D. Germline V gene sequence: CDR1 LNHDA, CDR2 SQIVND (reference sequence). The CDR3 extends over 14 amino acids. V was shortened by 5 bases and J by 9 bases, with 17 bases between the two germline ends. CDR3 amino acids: CASSDPGLGGPQHF. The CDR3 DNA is TGTGCCAGTAGTGACCCGGGCCTGGGTGGGCCCCAGCATTTT.

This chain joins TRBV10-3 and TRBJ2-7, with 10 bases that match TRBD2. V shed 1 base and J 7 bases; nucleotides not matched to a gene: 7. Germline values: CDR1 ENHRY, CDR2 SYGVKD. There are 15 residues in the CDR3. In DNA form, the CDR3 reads TGTGCCATCAGTGAGTTGTCTAGCGGGGGTGGAGAGCAGTACTTC. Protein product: CAISELSSGGGEQYF.

The CDR3 sequence: CASSLGTGAREQYF. CDR3 coding DNA: TGTGCCAGCAGCTTGGGGACAGGGGCACGGGAGCAGTACTTC. The chain combines TRBV7-8 with TRBJ2-7; 10 bases align to TRBD1. V was clipped by 3 bases and J by 7 bases; unmatched bases: 6. The V gene's germline CDR1 is SGHVS and CDR2 FQNEAQ. CDR3 length: 14 amino acids. The whole variable domain, filled in from reference TRBV7-8 and TRBJ2-7, reads GAGVSQSPRYKVAKRGQDVALRCDPISGHVSLFWYQQALGQGPEFLTYFQNEAQLDKSGLPSDRFFAERPEGSVSTLKIQRTQQEDSAVYLCASSLGTGAREQYFGPGTRLTVT.

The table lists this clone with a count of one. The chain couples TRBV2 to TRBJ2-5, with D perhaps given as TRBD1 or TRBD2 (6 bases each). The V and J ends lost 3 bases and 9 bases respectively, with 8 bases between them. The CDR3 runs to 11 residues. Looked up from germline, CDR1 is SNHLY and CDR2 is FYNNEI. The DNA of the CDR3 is TGTGCCAGCAGTGAGAGGGGGGCCCAGTACTTC. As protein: CASSERGAQYF.

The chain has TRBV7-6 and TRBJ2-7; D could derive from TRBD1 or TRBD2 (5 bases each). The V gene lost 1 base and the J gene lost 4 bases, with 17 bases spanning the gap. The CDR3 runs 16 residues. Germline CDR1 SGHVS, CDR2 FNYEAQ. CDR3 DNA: TGTGCCAGCAGCTTAGGCTCGGGGCAGGGCAGTTACGAGCAGTACTTC. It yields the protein CASSLGSGQGSYEQYF.

The CDR3 protein is CATSRTQGRHSPLHF. The CDR3 coding sequence is TGTGCCACCAGCAGAACACAGGGTAGGCATTCACCCCTCCACTTT. The rearrangement joins TRBV15 to TRBJ1-6; D perhaps matches TRBD1 (6 bases). The CDR3 extends over 15 amino acids. Trimming left V 2 bases short and J 8 bases short, with 13 bases between. In germline, CDR1 is LNHNV, CDR2 YYDKDF (reference sequence). Supplemented by reference TRBV15 and TRBJ1-6, the full variable domain reads DAMVIQNPRYQVTQFGKPVTLSCSQTLNHNVMYWYQQKSSQAPKLLFHYYDKDFNNEADTPDNFQSRRPNTSFCFLDIRSPGLGDTAMYLCATSRTQGRHSPLHFGNGTRLTVT.

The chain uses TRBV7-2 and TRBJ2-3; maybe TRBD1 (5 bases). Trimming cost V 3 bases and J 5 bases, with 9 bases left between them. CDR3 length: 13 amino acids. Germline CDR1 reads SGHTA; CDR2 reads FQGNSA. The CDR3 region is CASSFQGGDTQYF. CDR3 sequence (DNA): TGTGCCAGCAGCTTCCAGGGTGGAGATACGCAGTATTTT. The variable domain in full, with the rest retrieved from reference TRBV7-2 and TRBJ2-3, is GAGVSQSPSNKVTEKGKDVELRCDPISGHTALYWYRQSLGQGLEFLIYFQGNSAPDKSGLPSDRFSAERTGGSVSTLTIQRTQQEDSAVYLCASSFQGGDTQYFGPGTRLTVL.

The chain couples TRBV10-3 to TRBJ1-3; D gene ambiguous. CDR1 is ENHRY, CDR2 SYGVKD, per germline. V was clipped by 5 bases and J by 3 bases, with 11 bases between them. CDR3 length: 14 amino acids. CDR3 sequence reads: CAISTEAYGNTIYF. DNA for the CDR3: TGTGCCATCAGTACAGAGGCGTATGGAAACACCATATATTTT.

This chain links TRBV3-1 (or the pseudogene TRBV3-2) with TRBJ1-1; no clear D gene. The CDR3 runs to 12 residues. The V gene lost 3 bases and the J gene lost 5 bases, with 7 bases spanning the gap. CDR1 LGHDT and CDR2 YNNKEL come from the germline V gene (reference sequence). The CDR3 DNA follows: TGTGCCAGCAGCCAGCGGGGAACTGAAGCTTTCTTT. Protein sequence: CASSQRGTEAFF.